Listed below are T cell receptor beta chains from one sample, sequenced in a study of blood T cell repertoires in COVID-19. Measured with immunoSEQ multiplex PCR; TCRdb has only the in-frame clones, and not every one. The sample has approximately 230,000 clones, 65% to 90% seen once. Sequenced sample: PBMCs or T cells enriched from blood (not recorded which). The receptor source for this set is a man aged 18-30 years who had recovered from COVID-19. CDR3s include the opening cysteine and the closing phenylalanine or tryptophan. Fields, in order: J gene, V gene, D gene, CDR3 protein. The D gene is left open where the match is weak.

TRBJ2-7 TRBV10-3 TRBD2 CATRGTSGTYEQYF
TRBJ1-4 TRBV5-1 . CASSLGGDEKLFF
TRBJ2-7 TRBV4-2 TRBD2 CASSQDRTSGRNAYEQYF
TRBJ2-1 TRBV5-8 . CASPNPLQGRRVEFF
TRBJ1-1 TRBV10-3 TRBD1 CAISSGGYTEAFF
TRBJ1-2 TRBV12-3/TRBV12-4 . CASSFLALGYTF
TRBJ1-1 TRBV10-3 TRBD1 CAIRDRVETEAFF
TRBJ2-1 TRBV19 TRBD2 CASSIGSGAYNEQFF
TRBJ1-2 TRBV19 . CASSIAFTNYGYTF
TRBJ2-6 TRBV27 TRBD1 CASSLGTGESGANVLTF
TRBJ2-5 TRBV5-1 . CASSFRKGRAEETQYF
TRBJ2-1 TRBV19 TRBD2 CASSKTSGHSYNEQFF
TRBJ2-7 TRBV19 TRBD1 CASGQGFEQYF
TRBJ1-5 TRBV2 . CASSGNTNQPQHF
TRBJ1-6 TRBV27 TRBD1 CASSWDRESPLHF
TRBJ2-4 TRBV13 TRBD2 CASSPTRAGVAKNIQYF
TRBJ1-3 TRBV7-2 . CASSPWDSGSGNTIYF
TRBJ1-1 TRBV6-5 . CATRWSGNTEAFF
TRBJ1-3 TRBV10-3 TRBD1 CAISADRGYGNTIYF
TRBJ1-2 TRBV16 . CASSGRDGRGQGYTF
TRBJ1-1 TRBV29-1 . CSVSRFGNTEAFF
TRBJ1-2 TRBV19 TRBD1 CASSPERTGAFYGYTF
TRBJ2-2 TRBV5-4 TRBD1 CASSRDRSNTGELFF
TRBJ2-7 TRBV19 TRBD1 CASSQTATGTGSHEQYF
TRBJ1-6 TRBV2 . CASSEIRNSPLHF
TRBJ1-2 TRBV3-1/TRBV3-2 TRBD1 CASSQGQGFYGYTF
TRBJ1-5 TRBV2 TRBD1 CASSGQGTYNQPQHF
TRBJ1-5 TRBV7-9 . CASSLAAGEGQPQHF
TRBJ2-5 TRBV2 . CASRGAVETQYF
TRBJ2-3 TRBV19 . CASSGLGREADTQYF
TRBJ2-7 TRBV21-1 . CASSKAGSRTYEQYF
TRBJ1-5 TRBV10-3 . CASRPGDSNQPQHF
TRBJ2-3 TRBV11-3 TRBD2 CASSLGDSGVTDTQYF
TRBJ2-2 TRBV11-3 TRBD2 CASSLDYGSGNAGELFF
TRBJ1-3 TRBV27 . CASSLFPDSGNTIYF
TRBJ1-2 TRBV7-9 . CASSLGGVNYGYTF
TRBJ2-7 TRBV7-2 . CASSTVAGAAYEQYF
TRBJ2-3 TRBV7-9 TRBD2 CASSSMTSGIADTQYF
TRBJ1-5 TRBV6-6 TRBD1 CASRQGYGNQPQHF
TRBJ1-2 TRBV24-1 . CATSDLPGDYGYTF
TRBJ2-5 TRBV10-2 TRBD2 CASSAAGVGETQYF
TRBJ2-7 TRBV3-1/TRBV3-2 TRBD2 CASSHPTAGRYEQYF
TRBJ2-1 TRBV5-6 . CASIDTNEGGALFF
TRBJ2-7 TRBV30 . CAWIASSYEQYF
TRBJ1-5 TRBV19 . CASSIGTDSNQPQHF
TRBJ2-1 TRBV19 TRBD2 CASTDPGGIGEQFF
TRBJ2-2 TRBV27 TRBD2 CASSLAGLNTGELFF
TRBJ2-1 TRBV10-2 TRBD2 CASNNGGSWVQFF
TRBJ2-7 TRBV28 TRBD1 CASSLQGAVDEQYF
TRBJ2-1 TRBV7-6 TRBD2 CASSLQPGLADEQFF
TRBJ2-1 TRBV7-9 . CASSLGGWAASYNEQFF
TRBJ2-1 TRBV3-1/TRBV3-2 TRBD2 CASSLSLAGGNEQFF
TRBJ2-1 TRBV10-1 TRBD2 CASSTSGRENEQFF
TRBJ1-5 TRBV2 TRBD1 CASQDRYSNQPQHF
TRBJ1-5 TRBV19 . CASSTPGGRRGNQPQHF